This entry concerns a single T cell receptor (beta chain). Its antigen has not been determined. No qualities accompany the bases; no much larger clone lies one base away. Using the deep immunoSEQ assay, multiplex PCR amplified TCR CDR3 regions from genomic DNA. Extracted genomic DNA from each cell subset was spread evenly across all wells of several immunoSEQ 96-well plates, with each plate serving as a replicate. Each replicate PCR for sorted subsets received about 180 ng genomic DNA, equal to about 30,000 T cell genomes. The purified libraries were quantified using a Qubit 3.0 fluorometer, sized with a Bioanalyzer 2100, and then quantified again using the KAPA Library Quantification kit. Each immunoSEQ 96-well plate was sequenced on its own single-read 150-cycle Illumina NextSeq 550 flow cell. The authors' analysis ran thus. The immunoSEQ output contained only junctional sequences without quality scores, so filtering could not match that applied to full-length reads. To assign V/J genes and CDR3, sequences were annotated against IMGT germline references using PyIR, a Python wrapper for IgBLAST v1.9. Reads with weak V/J assignments (E-value above 1e-6), missing CDR3, stop codons, out-of-frame junctions, or ambiguous translated residues were removed. V3J clonotypes were defined as sequences sharing the same inferred V gene, J gene, and CDR3 amino acid sequence. The percentage overlap between two repertoires was calculated by dividing the number of shared unique clonotypes by the size of the smaller repertoire. Repertoire richness was assessed with RTK rarefaction, the Chao1 estimator, and Recon v2.1 estimates of unobserved clonotypes. Generation probabilities for all TCRbeta clonotypes obtained by the gDNA method from a handful of donors were computed using OLGA. TCRdb carries this immuneACCESS record with in-frame sequences only. Its versions omit some clonotypes, under half of them owing to an unresolved V gene in the studies checked, with the rest unexplained. From that table come the V and J calls and clone size; the DNA was used to work out D and trimming. The sample table shows roughly 2.5 million clones, and around 94% are seen once. The ten largest clones add up to around 0.14% of the sample.

The donors were healthy, HIV-negative adults who had no recently reported acute infections or vaccinations. Every donor was a Caucasian adult residing in Nashville, Tennessee, USA. CD4+ T cells were enriched by magnetic negative selection, after which naive cells were positively selected on CD45RA and the negative fraction was taken as the memory subset. After blood collection by leukapheresis, PBMCs were isolated using Ficoll-Histopaque density gradient centrifugation and then cryopreserved in the vapor phase of liquid nitrogen. Analytical flow cytometry was used to check the purity and quantity of every magnetically sorted T cell population. Genomic DNA was isolated from each sorted fraction and quantified by UV absorbance on a Nanodrop 2000c. Relative to germline, V is missing 4 bases and J is missing 3 bases, with 8 bases of the junction outside any gene match. The CDR3 goes from the cysteine to the phenylalanine over 15 residues. Only the CDR3 DNA is retained, 45 bases long and in frame from the first base. For CDR1 and CDR2, the germline V gene lists SGHRS and YFSETQ.

This sample was included in a study of shared clonotypes between healthy human individuals (dated by TCRdb to about 2020). In terms of the full investigation: A couple of women and a few men aged 18 to 49 years were included in the cohort. For each donor, CD4 naive and CD4 memory were each given three plates, CD8 naive was given two plates, and CD8 memory was given one plate. To estimate repertoire size and how much clonotype sharing occurs between individuals, the study deeply sequenced the blood TCR repertoires of about five healthy adults. To increase sequencing depth and limit assay-specific biases, TCR repertoire library preparation and sequencing were carried out by different laboratories using diverse techniques. Between about 0.8 and 8.9 billion PBMCs per donor were obtained by leukapheresis.

Results and caveats for the whole study, not just this receptor: Only blood was sampled, and tissue TCR repertoires likely differ from those in blood. Compared with non-shared clonotypes, clonotypes shared by all four sorted-subset donors had higher generation probabilities. The small number of donors limited the genetic and exposure-history diversity represented. Incomplete sequencing was indicated by rarefaction of sorted-subset datasets, despite the large sequencing depth. Based on pairwise subsampling, the degree of clonotype sharing among donors was expected to be affected by sequencing depth. Larger estimated clonotype richness was generally found for naive subsets than for memory subsets. When a handful of donors were compared, the shared fraction of clonotypes was approximately 5% for naive CD4, 3.5% to 4% for naive CD8, 2.3% for memory CD4, and less than 0.5% for memory CD8.

This chain joins TRBV5-1 to TRBJ2-7, with TRBD1 identical over 9 junction bases. This TCR came from a man in his late teens or twenties in good health. Sequenced: naive CD4+ T cells sorted from blood. The cell subset or site label here, explained by the study, means: CD45RA+ positively selected. CDR3 sequence: CASSPLPGQGYEQYF. At the DNA level, the sequence is TGCGCCAGCAGCCCCCTACCGGGACAGGGCTACGAGCAGTACTTC.